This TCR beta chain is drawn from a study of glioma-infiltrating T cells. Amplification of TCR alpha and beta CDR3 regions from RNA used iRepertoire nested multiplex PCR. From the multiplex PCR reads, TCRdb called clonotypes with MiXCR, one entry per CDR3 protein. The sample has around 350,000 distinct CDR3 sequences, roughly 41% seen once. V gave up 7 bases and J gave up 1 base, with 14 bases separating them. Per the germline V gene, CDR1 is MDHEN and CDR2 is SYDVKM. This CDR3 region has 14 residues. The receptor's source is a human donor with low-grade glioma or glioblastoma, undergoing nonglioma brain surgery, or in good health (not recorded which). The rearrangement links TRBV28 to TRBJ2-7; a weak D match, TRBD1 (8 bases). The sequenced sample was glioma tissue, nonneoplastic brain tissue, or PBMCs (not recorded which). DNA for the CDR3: TGTGCCAGCAAACAGGGGGACTATTCCTACGAGCAGTACTTC. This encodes CASKQGDYSYEQYF.